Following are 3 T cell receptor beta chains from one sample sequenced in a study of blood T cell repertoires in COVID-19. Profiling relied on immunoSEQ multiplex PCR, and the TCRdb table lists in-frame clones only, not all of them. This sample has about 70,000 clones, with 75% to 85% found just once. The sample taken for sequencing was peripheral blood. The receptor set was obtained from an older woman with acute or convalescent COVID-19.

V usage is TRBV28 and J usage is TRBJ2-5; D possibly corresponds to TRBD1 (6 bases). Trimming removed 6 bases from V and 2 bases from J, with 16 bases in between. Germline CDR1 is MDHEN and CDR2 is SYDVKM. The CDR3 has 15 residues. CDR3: CASSLRGGLQETQYF. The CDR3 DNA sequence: TGTGCCAGCAGCCTCAGGGGTGGCCTGCAAGAGACCCAGTACTTC.

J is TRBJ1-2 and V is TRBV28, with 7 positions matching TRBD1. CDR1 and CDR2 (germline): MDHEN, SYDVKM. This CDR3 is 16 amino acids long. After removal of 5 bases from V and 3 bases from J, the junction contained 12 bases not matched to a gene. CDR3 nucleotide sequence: TGTGCCAGCAGTCAAACCAGACAGGGAGGCTACTATGGCTACACCTTC. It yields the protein CASSQTRQGGYYGYTF.

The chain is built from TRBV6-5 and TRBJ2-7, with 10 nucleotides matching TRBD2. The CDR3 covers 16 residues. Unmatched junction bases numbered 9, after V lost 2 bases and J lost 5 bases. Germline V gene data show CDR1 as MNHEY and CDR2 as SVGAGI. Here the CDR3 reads CASSYGLAGAGNEQYF. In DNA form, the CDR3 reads TGTGCCAGCAGTTACGGGCTAGCGGGAGCTGGCAACGAGCAGTACTTC.